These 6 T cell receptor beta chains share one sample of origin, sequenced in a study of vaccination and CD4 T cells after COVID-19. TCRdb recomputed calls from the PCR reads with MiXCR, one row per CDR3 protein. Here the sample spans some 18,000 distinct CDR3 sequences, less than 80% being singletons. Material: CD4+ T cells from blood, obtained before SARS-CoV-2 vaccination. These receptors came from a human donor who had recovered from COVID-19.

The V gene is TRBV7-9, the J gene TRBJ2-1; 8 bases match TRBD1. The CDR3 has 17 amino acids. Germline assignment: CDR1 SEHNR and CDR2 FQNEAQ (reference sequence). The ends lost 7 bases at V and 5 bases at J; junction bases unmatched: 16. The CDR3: CASKKRLGQGADNEQFF. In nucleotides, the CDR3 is TGTGCCAGCAAGAAACGCCTAGGGCAGGGGGCTGACAATGAGCAGTTCTTC. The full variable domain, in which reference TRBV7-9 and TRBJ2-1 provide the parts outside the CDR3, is DTGVSQNPRHKITKRGQNVTFRCDPISEHNRLYWYRQTLGQGPEFLTYFQNEAQLEKSRLLSDRFSAERPKGSFSTLEIQRTEQGDSAMYLCASKKRLGQGADNEQFFGPGTRLTVL.

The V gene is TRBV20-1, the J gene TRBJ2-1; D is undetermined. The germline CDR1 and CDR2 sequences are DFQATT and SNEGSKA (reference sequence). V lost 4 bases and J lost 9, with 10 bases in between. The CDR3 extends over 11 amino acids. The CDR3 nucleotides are TGCAGTGCTACAAACGTGTTTGAGCAGTTCTTC. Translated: CSATNVFEQFF.

CDR3 nucleotide sequence: TGTGCCAGCAGCCCAACGGGGGCAGCGGGCGGCTACACCTTC. Amino acids: CASSPTGAAGGYTF. The V gene is TRBV7-2, the J gene TRBJ1-2, with a possible D match to TRBD1 (6 bases). Germline CDR1 and CDR2: SGHTA and FQGNSA. The CDR3 is made up of 14 amino acids. Trimming left V 5 bases short and J 8 bases short, with 18 bases between.

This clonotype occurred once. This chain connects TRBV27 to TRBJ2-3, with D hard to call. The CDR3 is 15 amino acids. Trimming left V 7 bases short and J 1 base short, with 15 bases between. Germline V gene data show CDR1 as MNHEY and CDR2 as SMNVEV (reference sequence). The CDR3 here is CASTYRTPGTDTQYF. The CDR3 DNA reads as TGTGCCAGCACCTACCGAACCCCGGGCACAGATACGCAGTATTTT.

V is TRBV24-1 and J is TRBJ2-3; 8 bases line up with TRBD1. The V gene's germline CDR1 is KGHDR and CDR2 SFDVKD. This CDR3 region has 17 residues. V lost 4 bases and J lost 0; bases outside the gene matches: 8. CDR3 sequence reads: CATSDTRQGTSTDTQYF. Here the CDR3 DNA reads TGTGCCACCAGTGACACCCGACAGGGGACTAGCACAGATACGCAGTATTTT.

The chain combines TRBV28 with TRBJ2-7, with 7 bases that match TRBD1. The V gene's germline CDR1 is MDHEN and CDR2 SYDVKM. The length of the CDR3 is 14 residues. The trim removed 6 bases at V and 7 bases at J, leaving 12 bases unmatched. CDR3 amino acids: CASRRQGRVLEQYF. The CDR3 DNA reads TGTGCCAGCAGAAGACAGGGAAGGGTGCTAGAGCAGTACTTC.